This is a list of T cell receptor beta chains from one sample in a study of shared clonotypes between healthy human individuals. Repertoires were generated with immunoSEQ multiplex PCR, while TCRdb's copy carries only in-frame clones and drops some. The sample shows some 1 million clones, approximately 68% of them seen only once. What was sequenced was memory CD4+ T cells sorted from blood. These receptors were taken from a man younger than 35 in good health. Both conserved end residues are part of each CDR3. Fields, in order: clone size, J gene, V gene, D gene, CDR3 protein, CDR3 DNA. D genes are given only for firm matches. The size field is filled for only some rows; it gives once, few, many or a size class.

>.|TRBJ1-5|TRBV19|TRBD1
CASSPGTGGLGGNQPQHF
TGTGCCAGTAGCCCCGGGACAGGGGGCCTAGGGGGCAATCAGCCCCAGCATTTT
>.|TRBJ1-5|TRBV30|TRBD1
CAWRDRNSNQPQHF
TGTGCCTGGAGGGACAGGAATAGCAATCAGCCCCAGCATTTT
>.|TRBJ2-7|TRBV12-5|TRBD2
CASGPTSGRGYEQYF
TGTGCTAGTGGTCCGACTAGCGGGAGGGGGTACGAGCAGTACTTC
>.|TRBJ2-5|TRBV15|.
CATSEDGQAQETQYF
TGTGCCACCAGCGAGGATGGGCAGGCCCAAGAGACCCAGTACTTC
>.|TRBJ1-2|TRBV30|.
CAWSVSGGPYGYTF
TGTGCCTGGAGTGTTAGCGGGGGGCCCTATGGCTACACCTTC
>few|TRBJ2-5|TRBV15|.
CATSRDNGQETQYF
TGTGCCACCAGCAGAGATAACGGCCAAGAGACCCAGTACTTC
>.|TRBJ2-1|TRBV29-1|TRBD1
CSVEDRANTGGSKQFF
TGCAGCGTTGAAGATAGGGCAAACACAGGGGGCAGTAAGCAGTTCTTC
>.|TRBJ2-1|TRBV2|TRBD1
CASSETPTGLSSSEQFF
TGTGCCAGCAGTGAAACCCCGACAGGGTTGTCCTCCAGTGAGCAGTTCTTC
>.|TRBJ2-4|TRBV30|.
CAGAGSGNIQYF
TGTGCTGGGGCGGGTTCTGGAAACATTCAGTACTTC
>many|TRBJ2-1|TRBV5-1|.
CASSLGGTSLYNEQFF
TGCGCCAGCAGCTTGGGGGGGACAAGTCTATACAATGAGCAGTTCTTC